One and the same sample provided the 26 T cell receptor beta chains below, sequenced in a study of Tregs in tolerant kidney transplant recipients. Sequenced by immunoSEQ multiplex PCR; TCRdb stores in-frame clones only, minus some. The table has around 230,000 clones, roughly 80% seen once; the top ten hold less than 0.75%. The specimen was CD4+ T cells from blood. The receptors derive from a human donor in good health.

The chain joins TRBV7-9 to TRBJ1-4, with D possibly TRBD1 on 5 matching bases. The germline CDR1 and CDR2 sequences are SEHNR and FQNEAQ (reference sequence). Trimming took 0 bases from V and 8 from J, leaving 13 bases between them. The CDR3 spans 15 residues. CDR3 region: CASSLARAGSEKLFF. Written as DNA, the CDR3 is TGTGCCAGCAGCTTAGCGAGGGCAGGGTCGGAAAAACTGTTTTTT.

V usage is TRBV11-3 and J usage is TRBJ2-2; perhaps TRBD2 as D (6 bases). CDR1 SGHNT and CDR2 YENEEA come from the germline V gene. This CDR3 comprises 17 residues. V lost 0 bases and J lost 3, with 14 bases in between. CDR3 region: CASSLEDWRGHTGELFF. CDR3 in DNA: TGTGCCAGCAGCTTAGAGGACTGGCGGGGCCACACCGGGGAGCTGTTTTTT.

The rearrangement uses TRBV11-2 and TRBJ1-2; TRBD1 matches at 8 bases. The ends lost 1 base at V and 7 bases at J; junction bases unmatched: 8. The length of the CDR3 is 15 residues. Germline V gene sequence: CDR1 SGHAT, CDR2 FQNNGV. In nucleotides, the CDR3 is TGTGCCAGCAGCTTAGTCGCAGGGGGCGCTTCTGGCTACACCTTC. This translates into CASSLVAGGASGYTF.

This rearrangement joins TRBV7-8 to TRBJ2-3; 7 bases align to TRBD2. CDR3 length equals 14 residues. The ends lost 5 bases at V and 2 bases at J; junction bases unmatched: 4. The germline CDR1 and CDR2 sequences are SGHVS and FQNEAQ. The CDR3 is CASSRDYLTDTQYF. CDR3 DNA: TGTGCCAGCAGCAGGGACTACCTCACAGATACGCAGTATTTT.

V and J are TRBV11-2 and TRBJ2-2; D not resolved. V gave up 6 bases and J gave up 3 bases, with 11 bases separating them. Per the germline V gene, CDR1 is SGHAT and CDR2 is FQNNGV. This CDR3 region has 14 residues. The CDR3 nucleotides read TGTGCCAGCAGGCAGCCCACCTACACCGGGGAGCTGTTTTTT. Protein sequence: CASRQPTYTGELFF. Drawing the rest from reference TRBV11-2 and TRBJ2-2, the complete variable domain is EAGVAQSPRYKIIEKRQSVAFWCNPISGHATLYWYQQILGQGPKLLIQFQNNGVVDDSQLPKDRFSAERLKGVDSTLKIQPAKLEDSAVYLCASRQPTYTGELFFGEGSRLTVL.

This chain joins TRBV10-2 and TRBJ1-5; 10 bases are shared with TRBD1. Germline V gives CDR1 WSHSY, CDR2 SAAADI. Trimming at V came to 7 bases and at J to 1 base, leaving 4 bases not matched to a gene. The CDR3 covers 15 residues. Written as DNA, the CDR3 is TGCGCCAGCACCCCGGACAGGGGGAGCAATCAGCCCCAGCATTTT. This encodes CASTPDRGSNQPQHF.

This clone was seen a handful of times. This sequence joins TRBV5-1 and TRBJ2-6; no clear D gene. This CDR3 has 15 residues. CDR1 SGHRS and CDR2 YFSETQ come from the germline V gene. The V and J ends lost 4 bases and 0 bases respectively, with 8 bases between them. In DNA, the CDR3 is TGCGCCAGCAGCGGACGACCCTCTGGGGCCAACGTCCTGACTTTC. Translated, it gives CASSGRPSGANVLTF.

This clone was counted a few times. This rearrangement joins TRBV5-1 to TRBJ2-7, with D unresolved. Deletions cut 0 bases from V and 6 bases from J, with 13 bases between. CDR1 and CDR2 from the germline V gene are SGHRS and YFSETQ. The CDR3 totals 14 residues. The CDR3 protein is CASSLEVAYSEQYF. The CDR3 DNA reads as TGCGCCAGCAGCTTGGAGGTAGCCTATAGCGAGCAGTACTTC. Full variable domain (remainder filled in from reference TRBV5-1 and TRBJ2-7): KAGVTQTPRYLIKTRGQQVTLSCSPISGHRSVSWYQQTPGQGLQFLFEYFSETQRNKGNFPGRFSGRQFSNSRSEMNVSTLELGDSALYLCASSLEVAYSEQYFGPGTRLTVT.

V and J are TRBV9 and TRBJ2-4; possibly TRBD1 for D (6 bases). With 3 bases removed from V and 11 bases from J, the gap between germline ends came to 21 bases. The CDR3 runs to 15 residues. Germline CDR1 is SGDLS and CDR2 is YYNGEE. As DNA, the CDR3 is TGTGCCAGCAGCGCTCAGCCGGACAGTCCTAGTGTTCAGTACTTC. Translation gives CASSAQPDSPSVQYF.

This clone was picked up a small number of times. The V call is TRBV4-2, the J call TRBJ2-2; D call uncertain. CDR1 and CDR2 (germline): LGHNA, YNFKEQ. Trimming removed 3 bases at V and 1 base at J, with 6 bases between. This CDR3 comprises 14 residues. CDR3 DNA: TGTGCCAGCAGCCAGGATAAGAACACCGGGGAGCTGTTTTTT. This encodes CASSQDKNTGELFF.

This chain connects TRBV2 to TRBJ2-5, with D possibly called TRBD1 or TRBD2 (5 bases each). The CDR3 is made up of 12 amino acids. Trimming took 8 bases from V and 5 from J, leaving 12 bases between them. The germline gives CDR1 SNHLY, CDR2 FYNNEI. DNA for the CDR3: TGTGCCAGCTCACCGTGGGGGGAGACCCAGTACTTC. Translating gives CASSPWGETQYF.

This clone turned up a few times. Other DNA sequences from this sample encode an identical CDR3 as well. The gene calls are TRBV5-1 and TRBJ1-5; D ambiguous. Trimming removed 4 bases at V and 2 bases at J, with 10 bases between. Looked up from germline, CDR1 is SGHRS and CDR2 is YFSETQ. There are 14 residues in the CDR3. DNA for the CDR3: TGCGCCAGCAGCCCCCGGGGAGGCAATCAGCCCCAGCATTTT. Its protein is CASSPRGGNQPQHF.

The chain has TRBV7-7 and TRBJ2-1; D might be TRBD1 or TRBD2, each matching 5 bases. The length of the CDR3 is 14 residues. The germline V and J ends were trimmed by 1 base and 5 bases, with 9 bases remaining between them. The germline V gene encodes CDR1 SSHAT and CDR2 FNYEAQ (reference sequence). As DNA, the CDR3 is TGTGCCAGCAGCTTAGGCAGGGACCACAATGAGCAGTTCTTC. It specifies CASSLGRDHNEQFF.

The CDR3 region has the DNA TGTGCCACCAGACACAAAACGGGAGGGGGTCTCTACGAGCAGTACTTC. Amino acids: CATRHKTGGGLYEQYF. The chain joins TRBV27 to TRBJ2-7, with 8 bases matching TRBD2. Germline V CDR1 and CDR2: MNHEY, SMNVEV (reference sequence). V lost 10 bases, J lost 3 bases, and 17 bases stayed unmatched. The length of the CDR3 is 16 residues.

This clone appeared a few times. The CDR3 DNA sequence: TGTGCCAGTACCGGGACAGGGGGCTATTCACCCCTCCACTTT. It is translated as CASTGTGGYSPLHF. This chain links TRBV25-1 with TRBJ1-6; 12 nucleotides align to TRBD1. The CDR3 loop spans 14 amino acids. With 9 bases clipped from V and 8 bases from J, the junction kept 5 bases outside the gene matches. The germline V gene has CDR1 MGHDK and CDR2 SYGVNS.

The chain uses TRBV7-2 and TRBJ2-5; D might be TRBD1 (7 bases). TRBJ2-7 matches the DNA end more closely, so the J call is doubtful. CDR1 and CDR2 from the germline V gene are SGHTA and FQGNSA. The CDR3 covers 14 residues. The CDR3 loop reads CASSYRQGGYEQYF. The CDR3 DNA is TGTGCCAGCAGCTATCGACAGGGAGGCTACGAGCAGTACTTC.

The rearrangement links TRBV5-4 to TRBJ2-7, with a weak D call TRBD1 (6 bases). The CDR3 has 12 residues. Germline CDR1 and CDR2: SGHNT and YYREEE (reference sequence). V was cut by 7 bases and J by 3 bases, with 11 bases left in between. DNA of the CDR3: TGTGCCAGCCCCCAGGGGCTCTACGAGCAGTACTTC. Protein: CASPQGLYEQYF.

The gene calls are TRBV10-3 and TRBJ2-7, with 12 bases identical to TRBD1. V lost 3 bases, J lost 5 bases, and 5 bases stayed unmatched. The CDR3 covers 15 residues. Germline-derived CDR1 and CDR2 are ENHRY and SYGVKD. The chain's CDR3 is CAISDPGQGAHEQYF. Written as DNA, the CDR3 is TGTGCCATCAGTGACCCGGGACAGGGGGCTCACGAGCAGTACTTC.

This chain connects TRBV5-1 to TRBJ1-3; TRBD1 agrees at 9 bases. The CDR3 is 14 amino acids. V lost 4 bases, J lost 4 bases, and 3 bases stayed unmatched. Germline assignment: CDR1 SGHRS and CDR2 YFSETQ. The CDR3 nucleotides are TGCGCCAGCAGCCCGGGGACAGGGGGAAACACCATATATTTT. The encoded protein is CASSPGTGGNTIYF.

The chain is built from TRBV9 and TRBJ2-2; weak D call: TRBD2 (7 bases). This CDR3 region has 16 residues. The ends were cut back, 0 bases at V and 3 bases at J, with 12 bases in the middle. CDR1 and CDR2 from the germline V gene are SGDLS and YYNGEE. The CDR3, as DNA: TGTGCCAGCAGCGTAGGGGTCGGGGGGCACACCGGGGAGCTGTTTTTT. Its translation is CASSVGVGGHTGELFF.

V gene TRBV19 combines with J gene TRBJ1-1; the D is unclear. The CDR3 extends over 10 amino acids. Trimming took 6 bases from V and 8 from J, leaving 7 bases between them. Germline V gene data show CDR1 as LNHDA and CDR2 as SQIVND (reference sequence). CDR3 region: CASSSGEAFF. As DNA, the CDR3 is TGTGCCAGTAGCAGCGGAGAAGCTTTCTTT.

V and J are TRBV19 and TRBJ1-5; a weak D match, TRBD1 (5 bases). CDR1 and CDR2 from the germline V gene are LNHDA and SQIVND (reference sequence). V lost 6 bases to trimming and J lost 5 bases, with 14 bases between them. This CDR3 spans 14 amino acids. In DNA form, the CDR3 reads TGTGCCAGTAGGGGGCAGACTAACCATCAGCCCCAGCATTTT. Translation: CASRGQTNHQPQHF.

This clone is a singleton in its sample. This chain uses TRBV11-2 with TRBJ2-1, with 12 bases identical to TRBD2. Looked up from germline, CDR1 is SGHAT and CDR2 is FQNNGV. The CDR3 runs 18 residues. Trimming cost V 2 bases and J 0 bases; bases outside gene matches: 5. The CDR3 spells CASSLRTSGTSSYNEQFF. The CDR3 DNA is TGTGCCAGCAGCTTAAGGACTAGCGGGACTAGCTCCTACAATGAGCAGTTCTTC. Combining the CDR3 with reference TRBV11-2 and TRBJ2-1 gives the whole variable domain EAGVAQSPRYKIIEKRQSVAFWCNPISGHATLYWYQQILGQGPKLLIQFQNNGVVDDSQLPKDRFSAERLKGVDSTLKIQPAKLEDSAVYLCASSLRTSGTSSYNEQFFGPGTRLTVL.

V is TRBV11-2 and J is TRBJ1-2; TRBD1 aligns across 7 bases. Germline trimming cut 5 bases from V and 5 bases from J; bases unmatched to any gene: 20. The CDR3 extends over 18 amino acids. Germline CDR1 is SGHAT and CDR2 is FQNNGV. The CDR3 nucleotides are TGTGCCAGCAGCCCTATTGGCCTTACCACAGGGGATCGGTATGGCTACACCTTC. This encodes CASSPIGLTTGDRYGYTF. The whole variable domain, remainder taken from reference TRBV11-2 and TRBJ1-2, is EAGVAQSPRYKIIEKRQSVAFWCNPISGHATLYWYQQILGQGPKLLIQFQNNGVVDDSQLPKDRFSAERLKGVDSTLKIQPAKLEDSAVYLCASSPIGLTTGDRYGYTFGSGTRLTVV.

The V gene is TRBV29-1, the J gene TRBJ2-3, with 8 nucleotides matching TRBD1. Germline trimming cut 6 bases from V and 6 bases from J; bases unmatched to any gene: 8. Germline CDR1 reads SQVTM; CDR2 reads ANQGSEA. The length of the CDR3 is 13 residues. CDR3 loop: CSVEAGGPDTQYF. CDR3 coding DNA: TGCAGCGTGGAGGCAGGGGGCCCCGATACGCAGTATTTT.

This chain connects TRBV12-5 to TRBJ2-1; D possibly corresponds to TRBD2 (6 bases). The CDR3 covers 15 residues. Germline V gene data show CDR1 as LGHNT and CDR2 as FRNRAP. Trimming left V 3 bases short and J 8 bases short, with 17 bases between. The CDR3 sequence is CASGFPIAGRYEQFF. The CDR3 coding sequence is TGTGCTAGTGGTTTCCCCATTGCGGGAAGGTATGAGCAGTTCTTC.